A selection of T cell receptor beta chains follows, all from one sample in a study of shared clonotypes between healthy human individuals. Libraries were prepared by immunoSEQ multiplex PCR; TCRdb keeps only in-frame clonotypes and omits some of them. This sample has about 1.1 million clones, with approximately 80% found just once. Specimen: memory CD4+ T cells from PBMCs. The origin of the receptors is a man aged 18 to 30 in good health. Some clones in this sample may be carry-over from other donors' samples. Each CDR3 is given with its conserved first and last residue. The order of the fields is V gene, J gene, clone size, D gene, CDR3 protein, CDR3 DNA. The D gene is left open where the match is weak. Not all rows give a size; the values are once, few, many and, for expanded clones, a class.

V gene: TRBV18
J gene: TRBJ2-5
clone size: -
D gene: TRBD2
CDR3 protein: CASSPPGLAGGPRGAQYF
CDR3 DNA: TGTGCCAGCTCACCACCGGGACTAGCGGGAGGCCCCCGGGGGGCCCAGTACTTC

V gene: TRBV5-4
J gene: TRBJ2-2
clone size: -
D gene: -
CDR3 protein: CASSLDGVGTGELFF
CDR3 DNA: TGTGCCAGCAGCTTGGATGGGGTGGGCACCGGGGAGCTGTTTTTT

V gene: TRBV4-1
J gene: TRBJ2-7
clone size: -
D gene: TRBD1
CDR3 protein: CASSQHRDRAYEQYF
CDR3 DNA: TGCGCCAGCAGCCAACACCGGGACAGGGCCTACGAGCAGTACTTC

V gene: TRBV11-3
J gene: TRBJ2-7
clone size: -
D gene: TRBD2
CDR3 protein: CASSPEGSGLDTYEQYF
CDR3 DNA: TGTGCCAGCAGCCCGGAGGGGTCGGGACTAGACACCTACGAGCAGTACTTC

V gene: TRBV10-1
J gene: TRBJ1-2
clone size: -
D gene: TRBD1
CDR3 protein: CASSESGTGSCCGYTF
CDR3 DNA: TGCGCCAGCAGTGAGTCAGGGACAGGGAGTTGTTGTGGCTACACCTTC

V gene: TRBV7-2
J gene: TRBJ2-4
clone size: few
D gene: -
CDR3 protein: CASSLFSKNIQYF
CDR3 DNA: TGTGCCAGCAGCCTCTTCTCGAAAAACATTCAGTACTTC

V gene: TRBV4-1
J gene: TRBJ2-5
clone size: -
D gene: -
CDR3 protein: CASSPSGEETQYF
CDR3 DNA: TGCGCCAGCAGCCCATCAGGGGAAGAGACCCAGTACTTC

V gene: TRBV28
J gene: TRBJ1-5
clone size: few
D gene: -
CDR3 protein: CASSPGHIGYSNQPQHF
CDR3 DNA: TGTGCCAGCAGCCCGGGACACATAGGATATAGCAATCAGCCCCAGCATTTT

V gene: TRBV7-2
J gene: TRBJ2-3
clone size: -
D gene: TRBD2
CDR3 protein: CASSPGTSGPTDTQYF
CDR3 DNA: TGTGCCAGCAGCCCGGGGACTAGCGGGCCCACAGATACGCAGTATTTT

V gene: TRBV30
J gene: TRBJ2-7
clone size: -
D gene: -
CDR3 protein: CAGAYYKSSYEQYF
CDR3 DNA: TGTGCCGGCGCCTACTATAAGAGCTCCTACGAGCAGTACTTC

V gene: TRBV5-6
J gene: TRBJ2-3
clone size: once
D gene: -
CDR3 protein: CASSLGGTTDTQYF
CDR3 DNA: TGTGCCAGCAGCTTGGGCGGGACCACAGATACGCAGTATTTT

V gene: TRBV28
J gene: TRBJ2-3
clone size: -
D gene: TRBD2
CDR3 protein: CASMESSGRTDTQYF
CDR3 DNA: TGTGCCAGCATGGAGTCGAGCGGGAGGACAGATACGCAGTATTTT

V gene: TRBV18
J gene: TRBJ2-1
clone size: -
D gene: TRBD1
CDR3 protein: CASSREGQGYNEQFF
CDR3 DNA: TGTGCCAGCTCACGGGAGGGACAGGGTTACAATGAGCAGTTCTTC

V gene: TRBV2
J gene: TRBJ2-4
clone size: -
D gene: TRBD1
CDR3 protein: CASRQGAQNIQYF
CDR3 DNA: TGTGCCAGCAGACAGGGGGCTCAAAACATTCAGTACTTC

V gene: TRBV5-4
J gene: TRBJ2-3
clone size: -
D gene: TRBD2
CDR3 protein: CASSFLAGGRDTQYF
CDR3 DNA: TGTGCCAGCAGCTTTCTAGCGGGAGGGCGAGATACGCAGTATTTT

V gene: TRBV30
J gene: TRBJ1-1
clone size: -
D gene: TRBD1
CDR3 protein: CAAGQGEAFF
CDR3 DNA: TGTGCCGCAGGACAGGGGGAAGCTTTCTTT

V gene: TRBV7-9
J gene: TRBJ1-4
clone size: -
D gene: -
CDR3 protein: CASSPSQGFNEKLFF
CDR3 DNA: TGTGCCAGCAGCCCAAGTCAGGGTTTCAATGAAAAACTGTTTTTT

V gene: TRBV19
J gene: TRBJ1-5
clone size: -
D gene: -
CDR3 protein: CASSNRQTNQPQHF
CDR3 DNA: TGTGCCAGTAGCAACAGACAAACCAATCAGCCCCAGCATTTT

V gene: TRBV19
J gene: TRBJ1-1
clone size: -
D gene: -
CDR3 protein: CASTTGRGLRNTEAFF
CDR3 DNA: TGTGCCAGTACCACAGGGAGGGGCCTGAGGAACACTGAAGCTTTCTTT

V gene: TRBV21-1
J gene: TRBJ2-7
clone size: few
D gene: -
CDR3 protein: CASSKALFAAGPTSGIKYEQYF
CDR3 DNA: TGTGCCAGCAGCAAAGCCTTGTTCGCGGCAGGGCCCACGTCGGGAATTAAGTACGAGCAGTACTTC

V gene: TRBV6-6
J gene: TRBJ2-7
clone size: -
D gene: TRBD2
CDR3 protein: CASSYTRGSGEQYF
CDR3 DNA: TGTGCCAGCAGTTACACGCGGGGGTCGGGCGAGCAGTACTTC

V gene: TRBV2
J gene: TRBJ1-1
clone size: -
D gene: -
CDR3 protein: CASRNQGTEAFF
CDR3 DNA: TGTGCCAGCAGAAATCAGGGGACTGAAGCTTTCTTT

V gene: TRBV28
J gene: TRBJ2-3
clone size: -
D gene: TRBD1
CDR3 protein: CASSLRGQGPAVADTQYF
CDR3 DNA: TGTGCCAGCAGTTTAAGAGGACAGGGGCCAGCGGTGGCAGATACGCAGTATTTT

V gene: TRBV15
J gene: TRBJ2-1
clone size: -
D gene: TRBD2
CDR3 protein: CATSRGQGLAGKNEQFF
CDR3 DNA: TGTGCCACCAGCAGAGGCCAGGGACTAGCGGGAAAGAATGAGCAGTTCTTC

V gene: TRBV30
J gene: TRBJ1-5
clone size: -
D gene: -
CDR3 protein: CAWSVQGLPQHF
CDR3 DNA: TGTGCCTGGAGTGTACAGGGTCTGCCCCAGCATTTT

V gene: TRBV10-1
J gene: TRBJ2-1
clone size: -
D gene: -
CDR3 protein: CASSVSGNSYNEQFF
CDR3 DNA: TGCGCCAGCAGTGTATCCGGGAACTCCTACAATGAGCAGTTCTTC

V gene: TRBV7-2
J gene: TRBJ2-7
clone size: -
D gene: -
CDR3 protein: CASSSPSVGADEQYF
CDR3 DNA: TGTGCCAGCAGCTCTCCATCGGTGGGGGCAGACGAGCAGTACTTC

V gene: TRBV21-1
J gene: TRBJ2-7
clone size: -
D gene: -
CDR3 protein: CASSKVPGERDEQYF
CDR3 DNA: TGTGCCAGCAGCAAAGTCCCGGGAGAACGTGACGAGCAGTACTTC

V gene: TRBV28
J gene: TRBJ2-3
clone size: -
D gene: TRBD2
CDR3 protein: CASSFHSGSGTDTQYF
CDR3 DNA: TGTGCCAGCAGTTTCCATAGCGGGAGCGGCACAGATACGCAGTATTTT

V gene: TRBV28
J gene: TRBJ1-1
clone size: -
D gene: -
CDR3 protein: CASSLPTTVNTEAFF
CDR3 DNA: TGTGCCAGCAGTCTCCCAACGACAGTGAACACTGAAGCTTTCTTT

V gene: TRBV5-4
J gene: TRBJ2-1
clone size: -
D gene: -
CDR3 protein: CASSSGLNNEQFF
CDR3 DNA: TGTGCCAGCAGCTCGGGACTTAACAATGAGCAGTTCTTC

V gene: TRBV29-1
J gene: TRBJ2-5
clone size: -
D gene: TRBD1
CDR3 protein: CSVEPPGGARQTQYF
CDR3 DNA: TGCAGCGTTGAACCTCCAGGGGGCGCGAGACAGACCCAGTACTTC

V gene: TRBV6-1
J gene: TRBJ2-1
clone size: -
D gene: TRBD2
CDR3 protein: CASSEAAREGWNEQFF
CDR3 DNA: TGTGCCAGCAGTGAAGCGGCGCGGGAGGGCTGGAATGAGCAGTTCTTC

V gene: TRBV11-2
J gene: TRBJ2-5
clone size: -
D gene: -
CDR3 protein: CASSRQGLQETQYF
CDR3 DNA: TGTGCCAGCAGCCGACAGGGACTCCAAGAGACCCAGTACTTC

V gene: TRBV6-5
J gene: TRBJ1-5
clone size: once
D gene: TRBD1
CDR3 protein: CASSYLGQGNQPQHF
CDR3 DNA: TGTGCCAGCAGTTACTTGGGACAGGGGAATCAGCCCCAGCATTTT

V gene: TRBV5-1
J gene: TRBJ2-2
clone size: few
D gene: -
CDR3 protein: CASSSLANTGELFF
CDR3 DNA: TGCGCCAGCAGCTCCCTAGCGAACACCGGGGAGCTGTTTTTT

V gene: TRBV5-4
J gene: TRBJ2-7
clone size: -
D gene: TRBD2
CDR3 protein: CASSLPGGRGGTYEQYF
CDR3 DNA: TGTGCCAGCAGCTTGCCCGGCGGGAGGGGCGGAACCTACGAGCAGTACTTC